Sequencing of this TCR beta chain was carried out in a study of OX40 agonist ivuxolimab in advanced cancers. J was trimmed by 3 bases and V by 3 bases; bases with no gene match: 5. Germline values: CDR1 SGHTS, CDR2 YDEGEE. The CDR3 is 15 amino acids. Assay used: immunoSEQ multiplex PCR; TCRdb lists only in-frame clones, some missing. In the table there are 150,000 to 180,000 clones, 94% of which are singletons. This receptor was obtained from an adult with an advanced solid tumor such as melanoma, head and neck, liver or kidney cancer. The V gene is TRBV5-8, the J gene TRBJ2-1; 8 nucleotides line up with TRBD2. The sequences come from CD4+ or CD8+ T cells sorted from blood, collected in a trial of the OX40 agonist ivuxolimab. CDR3 coding DNA: TGTGCCAGCAGCTCCGGACTAGCCCTCTACAATGAGCAGTTCTTC. Residues: CASSSGLALYNEQFF.